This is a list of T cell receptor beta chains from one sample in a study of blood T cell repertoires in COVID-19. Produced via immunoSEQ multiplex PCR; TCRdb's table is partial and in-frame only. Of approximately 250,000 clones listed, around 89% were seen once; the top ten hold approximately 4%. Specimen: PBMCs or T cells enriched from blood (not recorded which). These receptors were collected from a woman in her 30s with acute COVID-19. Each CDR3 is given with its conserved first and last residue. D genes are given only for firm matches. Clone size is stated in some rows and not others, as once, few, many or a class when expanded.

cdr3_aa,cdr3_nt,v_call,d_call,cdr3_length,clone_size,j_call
CASSQDLGIPGQGTEAFF,TGTGCCAGCAGCCAAGATCTGGGAATTCCGGGACAAGGGACTGAAGCTTTCTTT,TRBV3-1/TRBV3-2,NA,18,NA,TRBJ1-1
CASSLTGLAGEVEQFF,TGTGCCAGCAGCTTAACGGGACTAGCGGGAGAGGTTGAGCAGTTCTTC,TRBV11-2,TRBD2,16,NA,TRBJ2-1
CAWSVMWGTQETQYF,TGTGCCTGGAGTGTGATGTGGGGCACCCAAGAGACCCAGTACTTC,TRBV30,NA,15,NA,TRBJ2-5
CASSPTGGGTYGYTF,TGTGCCAGCAGCCCCACGGGGGGGGGTACCTATGGCTACACCTTC,TRBV3-1/TRBV3-2,NA,15,NA,TRBJ1-2
CASSLEVGSEAFF,TGTGCCAGCAGCTTAGAAGTGGGCTCTGAAGCTTTCTTT,TRBV11-2,NA,13,NA,TRBJ1-1
CASSISGAGWGYEQYF,TGTGCCAGCAGCATCTCCGGCGCGGGGTGGGGCTACGAGCAGTACTTC,TRBV11-2,NA,16,NA,TRBJ2-7
CASSHGQLSYGYTF,TGTGCCAGCAGCCACGGACAGTTGTCCTATGGCTACACCTTC,TRBV4-2,NA,14,NA,TRBJ1-2
CASTLPGYEQYF,TGTGCCAGCACCCTACCGGGGTACGAGCAGTACTTC,TRBV28,NA,12,NA,TRBJ2-7
CASGGQGKVTDTQYF,TGCGCCAGCGGGGGACAGGGGAAGGTCACAGATACGCAGTATTTT,TRBV5-1,TRBD1,15,NA,TRBJ2-3
CASNPNQGALGSPLHF,TGTGCCAGCAACCCCAACCAGGGGGCCTTGGGATCACCCCTCCACTTT,TRBV27,TRBD1,16,NA,TRBJ1-6
CATSDLYGGESQETQYF,TGTGCCACCAGTGATTTGTACGGGGGAGAGAGCCAAGAGACCCAGTACTTC,TRBV24-1,NA,17,NA,TRBJ2-5
CASSLLDRADQPQHF,TGTGCCAGCAGTTTATTGGACAGGGCGGACCAGCCCCAGCATTTT,TRBV28,TRBD1,15,NA,TRBJ1-5
CAWSWGRNSGANVLTF,TGTGCCTGGAGCTGGGGCAGGAACTCTGGGGCCAACGTCCTGACTTTC,TRBV30,NA,16,NA,TRBJ2-6
CATHAGTSGNEQFF,TGTGCCACCCACGCCGGGACTAGCGGCAATGAGCAGTTCTTC,TRBV10-3,TRBD2,14,NA,TRBJ2-1
CASSSETLLGGTQYF,TGTGCCAGCAGTTCCGAGACCCTACTAGGAGGGACCCAGTACTTC,TRBV27,NA,15,NA,TRBJ2-5
CASSQDQGVPSYEQYF,TGTGCCAGCAGCCAAGATCAGGGCGTTCCCTCCTACGAGCAGTACTTC,TRBV4-2,NA,16,NA,TRBJ2-7
CASPPTSGRAADTQYF,TGTGCAAGTCCCCCGACTAGCGGGAGGGCCGCAGATACGCAGTATTTT,TRBV12-2,NA,16,few,TRBJ2-3
CASSFGSGRAQETQYF,TGTGCCAGCAGTTTCGGTAGCGGGAGGGCCCAAGAGACCCAGTACTTC,TRBV28,TRBD2,16,NA,TRBJ2-5
CASSTRDEGATEAFF,TGTGCCAGTAGTACCCGAGATGAGGGGGCCACTGAAGCTTTCTTT,TRBV19,TRBD1,15,once,TRBJ1-1
CATSDAGYNEQFF,TGTGCCACCAGTGATGCAGGATACAATGAGCAGTTCTTC,TRBV24-1,NA,13,NA,TRBJ2-1
CASSAPTSGFIGELFF,TGTGCCAGCAGCGCCCCGACTAGCGGGTTTATCGGGGAGCTGTTTTTT,TRBV9,TRBD2,16,NA,TRBJ2-2
CASSFSTQSNQPQHF,TGTGCCAGCAGTTTCTCGACACAGAGCAATCAGCCCCAGCATTTT,TRBV27,NA,15,NA,TRBJ1-5
CASSLTRPPGFPGYTF,TGTGCCAGCAGCCTTACTCGCCCACCGGGGTTCCCTGGCTACACCTTC,TRBV6-6,NA,16,NA,TRBJ1-2
CASSLSASGANVLTF,TGTGCCAGTAGTCTAAGCGCTTCTGGGGCCAACGTCCTGACTTTC,TRBV19,NA,15,NA,TRBJ2-6
CASSLGTGTNSPLHF,TGTGCCAGCAGTTTAGGGACAGGCACTAATTCACCCCTCCACTTT,TRBV27,TRBD1,15,NA,TRBJ1-6
CASSSDTGLAEGGDTQYF,TGTGCCAGCAGCTCCGATACGGGACTAGCGGAGGGGGGGGATACGCAGTATTTT,TRBV5-4,TRBD2,18,NA,TRBJ2-3
CASSQDLGLAGDSYEQYF,TGCGCCAGCAGCCAAGATCTAGGACTAGCGGGAGACTCCTACGAGCAGTACTTC,TRBV4-3,TRBD2,18,NA,TRBJ2-7
CASTMEGHGAGQYF,TGTGCCAGTACCATGGAGGGCCATGGCGCTGGGCAGTACTTC,TRBV28,NA,14,NA,TRBJ2-7
CATSRTGDNYNEQFF,TGTGCCACCAGCAGGACAGGGGACAACTACAATGAGCAGTTCTTC,TRBV24-1,TRBD1,15,NA,TRBJ2-1
CASSTGQGSYNSPLHF,TGCGCCAGCAGCACCGGACAGGGCTCCTATAATTCACCCCTCCACTTT,TRBV5-1,TRBD1,16,NA,TRBJ1-6
CASMGQLWGNTIYF,TGTGCCAGCATGGGGCAGCTCTGGGGAAACACCATATATTTT,TRBV28,NA,14,once,TRBJ1-3
CASSLEGAAKNIQYF,TGTGCCAGCAGCTTGGAGGGGGCGGCCAAAAACATTCAGTACTTC,TRBV5-6,TRBD1,15,NA,TRBJ2-4
CATSRMRFYNSPLHF,TGTGCCACCAGCAGAATGAGGTTTTATAATTCACCCCTCCACTTT,TRBV15,NA,15,NA,TRBJ1-6
CASSMDREHTEAFF,TGTGCCAGTAGTATGGACAGGGAGCACACTGAAGCTTTCTTT,TRBV19,TRBD1,14,NA,TRBJ1-1
CASSFGQGNGYTF,TGTGCCAGCAGTTTCGGCCAGGGGAATGGCTACACCTTC,TRBV27,NA,13,NA,TRBJ1-2
CASSTGWENTIYF,TGTGCCAGCAGTACAGGGTGGGAAAACACCATATATTTT,TRBV6-6,NA,13,NA,TRBJ1-3
CASSLGLAGVSGEQYF,TGTGCCAGCAGCCTAGGACTAGCGGGAGTTTCGGGAGAGCAGTACTTC,TRBV7-9,TRBD2,16,NA,TRBJ2-7